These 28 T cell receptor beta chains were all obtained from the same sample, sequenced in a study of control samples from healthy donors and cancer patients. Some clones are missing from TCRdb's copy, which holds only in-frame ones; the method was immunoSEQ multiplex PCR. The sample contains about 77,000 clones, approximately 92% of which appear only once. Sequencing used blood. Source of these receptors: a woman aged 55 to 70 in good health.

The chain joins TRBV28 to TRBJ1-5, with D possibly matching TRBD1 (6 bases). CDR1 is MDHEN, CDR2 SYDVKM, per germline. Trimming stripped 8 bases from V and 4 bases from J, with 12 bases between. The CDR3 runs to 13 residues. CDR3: CASGGARNQPQHF. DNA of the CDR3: TGTGCCAGCGGGGGGGCACGGAATCAGCCCCAGCATTTT.

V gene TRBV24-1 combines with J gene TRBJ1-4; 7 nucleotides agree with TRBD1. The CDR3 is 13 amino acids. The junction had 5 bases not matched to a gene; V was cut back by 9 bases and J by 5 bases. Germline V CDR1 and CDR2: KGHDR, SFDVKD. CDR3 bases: TGTGCCACCCTCGGACAGGACAATGAAAAACTGTTTTTT. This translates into CATLGQDNEKLFF.

The CDR3 DNA sequence: TGCGCCAGCAGCTTAATCCCTAGCGGGAGTAGCACAGATACGCAGTATTTT. Its translation: CASSLIPSGSSTDTQYF. The chain links TRBV5-1 to TRBJ2-3; 10 bases are a match to TRBD2. The germline gives CDR1 SGHRS, CDR2 YFSETQ. This CDR3 is 17 amino acids long. V gave up 2 bases and J gave up 0 bases; unmatched junction bases: 6. The full variable domain, its missing parts supplied by reference TRBV5-1 and TRBJ2-3, is KAGVTQTPRYLIKTRGQQVTLSCSPISGHRSVSWYQQTPGQGLQFLFEYFSETQRNKGNFPGRFSGRQFSNSRSEMNVSTLELGDSALYLCASSLIPSGSSTDTQYFGPGTRLTVL.

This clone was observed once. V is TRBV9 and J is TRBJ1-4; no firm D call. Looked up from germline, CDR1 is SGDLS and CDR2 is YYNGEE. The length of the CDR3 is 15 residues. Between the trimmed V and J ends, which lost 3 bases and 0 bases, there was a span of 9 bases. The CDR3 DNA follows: TGTGCCAGCAGCGCGACCGGTGCAACTAATGAAAAACTGTTTTTT. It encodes CASSATGATNEKLFF.

The CDR3 region has the DNA TGTGCCAGCAGCCGCGGGGGTAGCAATCAGCCCCAGCATTTT. Translation: CASSRGGSNQPQHF. The chain is built from TRBV6-5 and TRBJ1-5, with a tentative D call TRBD1 (5 bases). The length of the CDR3 is 14 residues. Germline CDR1 and CDR2: MNHEY and SVGAGI. The V end lost 6 bases, the J end lost 0 bases, and 9 bases lay between the germline ends.

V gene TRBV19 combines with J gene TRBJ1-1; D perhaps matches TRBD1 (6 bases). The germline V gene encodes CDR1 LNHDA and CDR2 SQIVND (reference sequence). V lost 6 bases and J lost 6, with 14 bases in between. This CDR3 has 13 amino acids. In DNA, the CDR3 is TGTGCCAGTAGCCGAGGACAGCTGCCTGAAGCTTTCTTT. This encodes CASSRGQLPEAFF.

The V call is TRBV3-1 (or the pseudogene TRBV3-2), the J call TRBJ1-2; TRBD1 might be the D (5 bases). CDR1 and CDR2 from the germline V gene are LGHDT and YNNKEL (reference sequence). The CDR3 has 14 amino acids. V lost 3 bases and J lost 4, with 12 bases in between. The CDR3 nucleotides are TGTGCCAGCAGCCATGACAGAGGAAGCTATGGCTACACCTTC. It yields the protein CASSHDRGSYGYTF.

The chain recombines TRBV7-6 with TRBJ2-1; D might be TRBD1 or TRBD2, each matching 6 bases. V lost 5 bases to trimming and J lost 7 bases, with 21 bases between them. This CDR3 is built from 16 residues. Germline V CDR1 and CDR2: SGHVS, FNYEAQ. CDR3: CASSHPLGGGGNEQFF. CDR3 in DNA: TGTGCCAGCAGCCACCCCTTGGGAGGAGGGGGGAATGAGCAGTTCTTC.

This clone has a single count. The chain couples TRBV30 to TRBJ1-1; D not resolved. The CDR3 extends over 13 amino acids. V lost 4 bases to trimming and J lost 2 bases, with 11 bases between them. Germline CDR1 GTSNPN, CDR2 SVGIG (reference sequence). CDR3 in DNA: TGTGCCTGGACGTCTTACGCCAACACTGAAGCTTTCTTT. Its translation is CAWTSYANTEAFF.

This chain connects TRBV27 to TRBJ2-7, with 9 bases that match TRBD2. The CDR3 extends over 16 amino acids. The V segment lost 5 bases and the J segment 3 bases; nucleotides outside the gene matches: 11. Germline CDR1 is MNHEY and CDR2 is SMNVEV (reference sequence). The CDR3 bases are TGTGCCAGCAGTGCCACCCCCTCTAGCGGGATCTACGAGCAGTACTTC. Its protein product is CASSATPSSGIYEQYF.

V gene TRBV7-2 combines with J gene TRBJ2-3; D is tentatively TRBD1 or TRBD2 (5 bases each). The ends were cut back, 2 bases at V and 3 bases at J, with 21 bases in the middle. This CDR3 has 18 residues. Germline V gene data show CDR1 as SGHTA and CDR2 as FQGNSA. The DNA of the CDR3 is TGTGCCAGCAGCTTACGGGGCCCCAGCGGCATTCGTACAGATACGCAGTATTTT. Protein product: CASSLRGPSGIRTDTQYF.

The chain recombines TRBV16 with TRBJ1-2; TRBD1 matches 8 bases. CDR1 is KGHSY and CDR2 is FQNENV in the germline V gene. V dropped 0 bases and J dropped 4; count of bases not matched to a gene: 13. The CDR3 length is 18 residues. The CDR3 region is CASSQSIQGARRGYGYTF. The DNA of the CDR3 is TGTGCCAGCAGCCAATCGATCCAGGGGGCGCGGCGTGGCTATGGCTACACCTTC.

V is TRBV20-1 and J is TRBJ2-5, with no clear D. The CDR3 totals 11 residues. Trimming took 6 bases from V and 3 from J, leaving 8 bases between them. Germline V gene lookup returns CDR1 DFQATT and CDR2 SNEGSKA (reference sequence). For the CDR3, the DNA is TGCAGTGCGGAACCGGAAGAGACCCAGTACTTC. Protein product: CSAEPEETQYF.

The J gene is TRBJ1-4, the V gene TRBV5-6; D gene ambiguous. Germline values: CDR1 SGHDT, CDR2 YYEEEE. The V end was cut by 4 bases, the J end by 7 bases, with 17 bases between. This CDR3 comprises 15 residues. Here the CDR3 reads CASSPEGLEVEKLFF. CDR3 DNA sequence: TGTGCCAGCAGCCCCGAAGGCCTCGAGGTTGAAAAACTGTTTTTT. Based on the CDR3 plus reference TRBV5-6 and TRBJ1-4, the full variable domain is DAGVTQSPTHLIKTRGQQVTLRCSPKSGHDTVSWYQQALGQGPQFIFQYYEEEERQRGNFPDRFSGHQFPNYSSELNVNALLLGDSALYLCASSPEGLEVEKLFFGSGTQLSVL.

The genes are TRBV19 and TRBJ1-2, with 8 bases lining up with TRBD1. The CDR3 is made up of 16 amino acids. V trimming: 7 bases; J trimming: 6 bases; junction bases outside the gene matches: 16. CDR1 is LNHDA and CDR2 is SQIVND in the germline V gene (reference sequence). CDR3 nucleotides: TGTGCCAGTACATGGAGAAGAGGCAGGGGGCATGATGGCTACACCTTC. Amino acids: CASTWRRGRGHDGYTF.

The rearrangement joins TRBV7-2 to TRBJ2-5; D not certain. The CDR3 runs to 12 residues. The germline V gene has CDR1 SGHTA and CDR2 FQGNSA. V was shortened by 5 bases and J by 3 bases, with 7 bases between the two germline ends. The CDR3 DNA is TGTGCCAGCAGCCCCCGAGAAGAGACCCAGTACTTC. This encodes CASSPREETQYF.

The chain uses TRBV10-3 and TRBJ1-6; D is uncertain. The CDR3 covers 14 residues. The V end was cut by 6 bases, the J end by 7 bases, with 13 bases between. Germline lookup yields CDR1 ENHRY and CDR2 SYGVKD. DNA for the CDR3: TGTGCCATCAGGGTTGGCGGGTTGAATTCACCCCTCCACTTT. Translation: CAIRVGGLNSPLHF.

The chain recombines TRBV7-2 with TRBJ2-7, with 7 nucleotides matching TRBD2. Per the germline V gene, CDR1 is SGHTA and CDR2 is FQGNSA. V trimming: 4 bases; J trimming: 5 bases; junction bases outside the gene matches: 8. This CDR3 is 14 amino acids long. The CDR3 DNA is TGTGCCAGCAGCTCTCCGGAGCGGGAACACGAGCAGTACTTC. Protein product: CASSSPEREHEQYF.

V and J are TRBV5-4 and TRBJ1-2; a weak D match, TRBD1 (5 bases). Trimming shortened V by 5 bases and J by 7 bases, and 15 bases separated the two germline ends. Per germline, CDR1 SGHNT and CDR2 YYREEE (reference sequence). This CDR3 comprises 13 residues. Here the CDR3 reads CASSPTQASGYTF. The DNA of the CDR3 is TGTGCCAGCAGTCCAACACAGGCCTCTGGCTACACCTTC. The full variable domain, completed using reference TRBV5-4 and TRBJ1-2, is ETGVTQSPTHLIKTRGQQVTLRCSSQSGHNTVSWYQQALGQGPQFIFQYYREEENGRGNFPPRFSGLQFPNYSSELNVNALELDDSALYLCASSPTQASGYTFGSGTRLTVV.

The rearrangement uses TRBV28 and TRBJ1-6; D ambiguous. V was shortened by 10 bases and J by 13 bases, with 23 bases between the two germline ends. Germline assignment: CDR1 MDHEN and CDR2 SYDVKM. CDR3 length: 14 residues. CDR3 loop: CATLESRTIHPLHF. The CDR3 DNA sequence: TGTGCCACCTTGGAGTCCCGGACTATTCACCCCCTCCACTTT.

The CDR3 is CASSSPPTDTQYF. CDR3 coding DNA: TGTGCCAGCAGTTCCCCACCTACAGATACGCAGTATTTT. The chain joins TRBV6-2 or TRBV6-3 to TRBJ2-3; D is undetermined. The V and J ends lost 4 bases and 3 bases respectively, with 8 bases between them. Germline loops: CDR1 MNHEY, CDR2 SVGEGT. This CDR3 is 13 amino acids long.

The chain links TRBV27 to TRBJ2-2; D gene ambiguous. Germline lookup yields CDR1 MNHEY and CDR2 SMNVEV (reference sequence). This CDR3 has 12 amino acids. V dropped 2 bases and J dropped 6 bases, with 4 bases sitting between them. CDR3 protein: CASSLVAGELFF. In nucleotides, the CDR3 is TGTGCCAGCAGTTTAGTGGCCGGGGAGCTGTTTTTT.

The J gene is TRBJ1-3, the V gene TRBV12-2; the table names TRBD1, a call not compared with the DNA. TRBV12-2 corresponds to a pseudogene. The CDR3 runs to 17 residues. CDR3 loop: CASRPRDRRGQGNTIYF. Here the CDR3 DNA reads TGTGCAAGTCGCCCGAGGGATCGCAGGGGGCAAGGAAACACCATATATTTT.

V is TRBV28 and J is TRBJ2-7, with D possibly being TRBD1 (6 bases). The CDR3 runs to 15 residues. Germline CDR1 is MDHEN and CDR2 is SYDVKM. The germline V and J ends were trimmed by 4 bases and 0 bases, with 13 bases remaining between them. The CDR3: CASSSPGHYSYEQYF. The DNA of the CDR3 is TGTGCCAGCAGTTCACCGGGACACTACTCCTACGAGCAGTACTTC.

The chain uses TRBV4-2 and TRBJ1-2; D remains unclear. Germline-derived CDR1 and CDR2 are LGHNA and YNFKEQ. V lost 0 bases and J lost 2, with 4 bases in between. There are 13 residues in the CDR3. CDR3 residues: CASSQDTNYGYTF. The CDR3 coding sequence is TGTGCCAGCAGCCAAGACACCAACTATGGCTACACCTTC.

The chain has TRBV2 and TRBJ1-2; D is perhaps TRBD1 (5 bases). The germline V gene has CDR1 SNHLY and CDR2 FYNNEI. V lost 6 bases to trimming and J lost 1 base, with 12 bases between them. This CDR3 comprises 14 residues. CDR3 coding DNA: TGTGCCAGCAGGGAGGGGCAGCTTAACTATGGCTACACCTTC. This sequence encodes CASREGQLNYGYTF.

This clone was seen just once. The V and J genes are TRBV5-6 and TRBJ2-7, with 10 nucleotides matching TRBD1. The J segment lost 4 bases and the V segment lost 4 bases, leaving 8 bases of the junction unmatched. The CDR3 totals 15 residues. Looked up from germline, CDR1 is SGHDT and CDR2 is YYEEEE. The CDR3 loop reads CASSPLGQGDYEQYF. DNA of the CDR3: TGTGCCAGCAGCCCCCTCGGACAGGGGGATTACGAGCAGTACTTC. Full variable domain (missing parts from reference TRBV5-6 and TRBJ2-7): DAGVTQSPTHLIKTRGQQVTLRCSPKSGHDTVSWYQQALGQGPQFIFQYYEEEERQRGNFPDRFSGHQFPNYSSELNVNALLLGDSALYLCASSPLGQGDYEQYFGPGTRLTVT.

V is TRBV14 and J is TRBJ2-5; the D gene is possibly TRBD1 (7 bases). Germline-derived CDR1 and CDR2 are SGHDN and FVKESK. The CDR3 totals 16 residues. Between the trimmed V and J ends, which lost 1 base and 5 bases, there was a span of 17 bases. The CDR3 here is CASSQGDRAAGETQYF. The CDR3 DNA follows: TGTGCCAGCAGCCAAGGCGACAGGGCCGCGGGGGAGACCCAGTACTTC.